This TCR beta chain was captured in a study of T cells in Graves' hyperthyroidism and ophthalmopathy. Overall study results and limits: Most clonotypes expanded in the thyroid (above 0.001) were also present in blood.

Researchers amplified the TCR beta CDR3 regions from RNA transcripts. The TCR CDR3 first-round RT-PCR relied on the HTBI primer set. Using its own MiXCR run on the multiplex PCR reads, TCRdb lists one record per CDR3 protein. The sample comprises 360,000 or so distinct CDR3 sequences, less than 20% of which are singletons, and around 15% rests with the top ten. The length of the CDR3 is 13 residues. The ends were cut back, 0 bases at V and 6 bases at J, with 6 bases in the middle. Germline CDR1 is KGHSY and CDR2 is FQNENV. Uncontrolled infection, other autoimmune disease, pregnancy or lactation disqualified patients from enrolment. Clinical symptoms, serum thyroxine and TRAb, thyroid ultrasound and orbital computed tomography were used for the diagnoses. This clonotype was picked up many times. Its specificity is unknown.

Input material: blood. V gene TRBV16 combines with J gene TRBJ1-5; unclear D gene. The TCR sequence derives from a woman aged 40 to 49 with Graves' ophthalmopathy. For the CDR3, the DNA is TGTGCCAGCAGCCAATCACGGGCTCAGCCCCAGCATTTT. Residues: CASSQSRAQPQHF. Complete variable domain (other parts from reference TRBV16 and TRBJ1-5): GEEVAQTPKHLVRGEGQKAKLYCAPIKGHSYVFWYQQVLKNEFKFLISFQNENVFDETGMPKERFSAKCLPNSPCSLEIQATKLEDSAVYFCASSQSRAQPQHFGDGTRLSIL.